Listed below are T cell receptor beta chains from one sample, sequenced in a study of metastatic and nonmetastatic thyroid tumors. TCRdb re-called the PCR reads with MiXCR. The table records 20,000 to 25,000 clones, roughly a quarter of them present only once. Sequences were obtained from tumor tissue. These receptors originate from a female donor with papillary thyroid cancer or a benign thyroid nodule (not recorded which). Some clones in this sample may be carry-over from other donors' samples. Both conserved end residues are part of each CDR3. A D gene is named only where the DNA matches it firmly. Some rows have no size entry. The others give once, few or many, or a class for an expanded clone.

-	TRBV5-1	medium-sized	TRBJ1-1	CASSPETGQKNTEAFF	TGCGCCAGCAGCCCCGAGACGGGACAAAAGAACACTGAAGCTTTCTTT
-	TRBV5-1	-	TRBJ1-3	CASSLVTGYSGNTIYF	TGCGCCAGCAGCTTGGTTACAGGCTACTCTGGAAACACCATATATTTT
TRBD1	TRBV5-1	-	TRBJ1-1	CASSWEPTGANTEAFF	TGCGCCAGCAGCTGGGAACCGACAGGGGCGAACACTGAAGCTTTCTTT
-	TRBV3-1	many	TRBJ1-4	CASSQDEAGVNEKLFF	TGTGCCAGCAGCCAAGATGAGGCAGGCGTTAATGAAAAACTGTTTTTT
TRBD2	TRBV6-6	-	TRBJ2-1	CASSSPPGRAEDEQFF	TGTGCCAGCAGTTCCCCCCCCGGGAGGGCCGAAGATGAGCAGTTCTTC
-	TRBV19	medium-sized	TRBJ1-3	CASSTRPAGAGNTIYF	TGTGCCAGTAGTACCCGACCGGCAGGGGCTGGAAACACCATATATTTT
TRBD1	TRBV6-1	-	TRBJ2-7	CASIPGSGGYEQYF	TGTGCCAGCATACCCGGGTCAGGGGGCTACGAGCAGTACTTC
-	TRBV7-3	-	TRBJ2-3	CASSPRIVGSTDTQYF	TGTGCCAGCAGCCCGCGTATCGTGGGTAGCACAGATACGCAGTATTTT
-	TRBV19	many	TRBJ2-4	CASSIEGRGGSTQYF	TGTGCCAGTAGTATAGAGGGCAGGGGGGGCAGTACTCAGTACTTC
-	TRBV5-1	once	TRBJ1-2	CASSLDQGGSVVVYTF	TGCGCCAGCAGCTTGGATCAAGGAGGCTCGGTCGTTGTCTACACCTTT
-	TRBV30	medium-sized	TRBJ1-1	CAWSTQGGTEAFF	TGTGCCTGGAGTACCCAGGGTGGGACTGAAGCTTTCTTT
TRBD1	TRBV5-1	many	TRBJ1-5	CASSPRQGGSNQPQHF	TGCGCCAGCAGCCCGAGACAAGGGGGCAGCAATCAGCCCCAGCATTTT
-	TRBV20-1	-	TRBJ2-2	CSAGGGINTGELFF	TGCAGTGCCGGAGGGGGGATTAACACCGGGGAGCTGTTTTTT
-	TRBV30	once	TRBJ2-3	CAWSFSWGRTDTQYF	TGTGCCTGGAGTTTCTCGTGGGGCCGGACCGATACGCAGTATTTT
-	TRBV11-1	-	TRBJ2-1	CASSLGGERYNEQFF	TGTGCCAGCAGCTTAGGGGGGGAACGCTACAATGAGCAGTTCTTC
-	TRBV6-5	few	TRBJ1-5	CASSYALGGGNQPQHF	TGTGCCAGCAGTTACGCGCTAGGGGGGGGCAATCAGCCCCAGCATTTT
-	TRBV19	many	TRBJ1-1	CASSILTLGYTEAFF	TGTGCCAGTAGTATTTTAACCCTGGGGTACACTGAAGCTTTCTTT
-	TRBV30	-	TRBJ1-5	CAWSDISSNQPQHF	TGTGCCTGGAGTGATATCTCCAGCAATCAGCCCCAGCATTTT
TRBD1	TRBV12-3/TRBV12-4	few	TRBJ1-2	CASSPVLGQAAHGYTF	TGTGCCAGCAGCCCCGTATTGGGACAGGCGGCTCATGGCTACACCTTC
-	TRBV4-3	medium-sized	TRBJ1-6	CASSQGNSPLHF	TGCGCCAGCAGCCAAGGAAATTCACCCCTCCACTTT
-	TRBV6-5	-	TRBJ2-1	CASMLHGPVGYNEQFF	TGTGCCAGCATGTTACACGGCCCCGTCGGATACAATGAGCAGTTCTTC
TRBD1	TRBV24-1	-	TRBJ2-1	CATSDYTGGAYNEQFF	TGTGCCACCAGTGATTACACAGGGGGCGCCTACAATGAGCAGTTCTTC
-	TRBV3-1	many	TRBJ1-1	CASSQSDAGSQAFF	TGTGCCAGCAGCCAATCGGACGCCGGGAGCCAAGCTTTCTTT
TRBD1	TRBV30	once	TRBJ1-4	CAWKQGVSEKLFF	TGTGCCTGGAAGCAGGGGGTCTCTGAAAAACTGTTTTTT
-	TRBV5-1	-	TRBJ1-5	CASSDTGGNQPQHF	TGCGCCAGCAGCGATACGGGGGGAAATCAGCCCCAGCATTTT
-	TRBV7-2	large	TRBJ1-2	CASSSIGAGYTF	TGTGCCAGCAGCTCGATAGGGGCTGGCTACACCTTC
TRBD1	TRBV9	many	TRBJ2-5	CASSPDRGFSETQYF	TGTGCCAGCAGCCCAGACAGGGGATTTTCGGAGACCCAGTACTTC
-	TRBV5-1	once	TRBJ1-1	CASSGGAAGTEAFF	TGCGCCAGTAGCGGGGGGGCGGCCGGCACTGAAGCTTTCTTT
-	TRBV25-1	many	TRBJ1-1	CASSAQGQNTEAFF	TGTGCCAGCAGTGCCCAGGGGCAGAACACTGAAGCTTTCTTT
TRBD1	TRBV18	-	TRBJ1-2	CASSPRQGDGYTF	TGTGCCAGCTCGCCGAGACAGGGCGATGGCTACACCTTC
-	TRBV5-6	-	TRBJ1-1	CASSLVCRERVTEAFF	TGTGCCAGCAGCTTGGTCTGTAGGGAGAGGGTCACTGAAGCTTTCTTT
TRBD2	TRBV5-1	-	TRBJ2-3	CASSLSTSGRSTDTQYF	TGCGCCAGCAGCTTGTCGACGTCCGGGAGGTCCACAGATACGCAGTATTTT
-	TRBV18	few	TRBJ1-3	CASSPAQGSLSGNTIYF	TGTGCCAGCTCACCGGCTCAGGGGTCGCTCTCTGGAAACACCATATATTTT
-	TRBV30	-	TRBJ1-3	CAWNWHSGNTIYF	TGTGCCTGGAACTGGCACTCTGGAAACACCATATATTTT
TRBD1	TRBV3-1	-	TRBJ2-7	CAIIQGDRAEQYF	TGTGCCATCATCCAAGGGGACAGGGCCGAGCAGTACTTC
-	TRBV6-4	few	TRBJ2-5	CASGLGRLTETQYF	TGTGCCAGCGGCTTGGGACGGCTCACAGAGACCCAGTACTTC
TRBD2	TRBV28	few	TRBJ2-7	CASRSPSSGRAYEQYF	TGTGCCAGCAGGAGCCCCTCTAGCGGTCGGGCCTACGAGCAGTACTTC
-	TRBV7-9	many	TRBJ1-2	CASSLGELRGYTF	TGTGCCAGCAGCTTAGGGGAGCTAAGAGGCTACACCTTC
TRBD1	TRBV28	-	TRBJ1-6	CASSLTDDRGEPGESPLHF	TGTGCCAGCAGTTTAACAGACGACAGGGGGGAACCGGGGGAATCACCCCTCCACTTT
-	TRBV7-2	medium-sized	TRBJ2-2	CASSRRGHGELFF	TGTGCCAGCAGCCGCAGGGGACACGGGGAGCTGTTTTTT
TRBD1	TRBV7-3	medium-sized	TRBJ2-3	CASSRGQTTDTQYF	TGTGCCAGCAGCAGGGGACAGACCACAGATACGCAGTATTTT
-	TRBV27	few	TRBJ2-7	CASSFRGYEKYF	TGTGCCAGCAGTTTCAGAGGTTACGAGAAGTACTTC
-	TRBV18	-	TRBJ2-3	CASSRLTGRTDTQYF	TGTGCCAGCTCTCGCTTGACAGGGAGGACAGATACGCAGTATTTT
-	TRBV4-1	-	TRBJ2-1	CASRPKSGNEQFF	TGCGCCAGCAGGCCAAAGAGCGGGAATGAGCAGTTCTTC
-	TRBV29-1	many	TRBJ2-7	CSVVLGGTEWHF	TGCAGCGTTGTTCTCGGGGGGACAGAGTGGCACTTC
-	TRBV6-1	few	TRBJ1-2	CASGPAAEQGYTF	TGTGCCAGCGGCCCCGCGGCAGAGCAGGGCTACACCTTC
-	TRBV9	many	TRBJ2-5	CASSGGVRETQYF	TGTGCCAGCAGCGGTGGGGTCCGGGAGACCCAGTACTTC
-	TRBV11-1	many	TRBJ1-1	CASSLGLYAEANTEAFF	TGTGCCAGCAGCTTAGGCCTTTATGCGGAGGCGAACACTGAAGCTTTCTTT
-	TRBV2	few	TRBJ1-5	CASQVGSNQPQHF	TGTGCCAGCCAGGTTGGGAGCAATCAGCCCCAGCATTTT
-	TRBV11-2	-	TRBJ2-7	CASSLRWEKGYEQYF	TGTGCCAGCAGCTTAAGGTGGGAGAAGGGCTACGAGCAGTACTTC
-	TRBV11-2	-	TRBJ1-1	CASSLVSAGRTEAFF	TGTGCCAGCAGCTTAGTCTCCGCAGGGCGTACTGAAGCTTTCTTT
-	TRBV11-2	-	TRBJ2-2	CASSYQPGGSGGELFF	TGTGCCAGCAGCTACCAGCCCGGGGGCTCAGGCGGGGAGCTGTTTTTT